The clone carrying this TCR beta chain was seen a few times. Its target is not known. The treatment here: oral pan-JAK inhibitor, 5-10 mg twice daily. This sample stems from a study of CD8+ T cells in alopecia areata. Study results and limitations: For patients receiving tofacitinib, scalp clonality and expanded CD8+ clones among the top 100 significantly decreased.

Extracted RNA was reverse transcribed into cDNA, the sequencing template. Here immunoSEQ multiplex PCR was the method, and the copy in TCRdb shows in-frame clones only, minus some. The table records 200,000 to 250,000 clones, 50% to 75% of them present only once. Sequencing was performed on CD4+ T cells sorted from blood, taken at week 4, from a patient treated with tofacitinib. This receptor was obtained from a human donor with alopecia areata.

This CDR3 reads CASSLWNTEAFF. CDR3 bases: TGTGCCAGCAGCCTATGGAACACTGAAGCTTTCTTT. The chain employs TRBV5-6 and TRBJ1-1; D unclear. The germline gives CDR1 SGHDT, CDR2 YYEEEE. The V end lost 4 bases, the J end lost 1 base, and 5 bases lay between the germline ends. This CDR3 has 12 residues.